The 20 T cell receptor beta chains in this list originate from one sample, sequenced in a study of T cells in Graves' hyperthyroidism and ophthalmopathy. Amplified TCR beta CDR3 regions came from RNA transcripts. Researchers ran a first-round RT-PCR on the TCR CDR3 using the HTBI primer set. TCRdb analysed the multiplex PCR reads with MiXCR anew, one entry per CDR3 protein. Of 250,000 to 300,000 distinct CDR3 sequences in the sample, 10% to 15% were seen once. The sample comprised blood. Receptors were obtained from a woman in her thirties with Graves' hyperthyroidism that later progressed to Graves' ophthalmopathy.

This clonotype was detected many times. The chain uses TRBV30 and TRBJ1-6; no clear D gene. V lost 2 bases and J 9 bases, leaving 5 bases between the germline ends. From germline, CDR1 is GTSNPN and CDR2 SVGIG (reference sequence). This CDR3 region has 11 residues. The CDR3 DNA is TGTGCCTGGAGTTTGGGTTCACCCCTCCACTTT. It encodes CAWSLGSPLHF. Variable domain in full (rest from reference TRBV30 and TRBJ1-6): SQTIHQWPATLVQPVGSPLSLECTVEGTSNPNLYWYRQAAGRGLQLLFYSVGIGQISSEVPQNLSASRPQDRQFILSSKKLLLSDSGFYLCAWSLGSPLHFGNGTRLTVT.

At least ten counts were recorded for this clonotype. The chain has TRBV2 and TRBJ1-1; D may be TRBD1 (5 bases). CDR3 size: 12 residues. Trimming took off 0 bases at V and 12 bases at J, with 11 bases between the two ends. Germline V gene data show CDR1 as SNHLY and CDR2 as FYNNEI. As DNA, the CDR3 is TGTGCCAGCAGTGAAGCTGGGGGTGGGCCTTTCTTT. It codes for CASSEAGGGPFF. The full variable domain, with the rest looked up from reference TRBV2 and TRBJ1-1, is EPEVTQTPSHQVTQMGQEVILRCVPISNHLYFYWYRQILGQKVEFLVSFYNNEISEKSEIFDDQFSVERPDGSNFTLKIRSTKLEDSAMYFCASSEAGGGPFFGQGTRLTVV.

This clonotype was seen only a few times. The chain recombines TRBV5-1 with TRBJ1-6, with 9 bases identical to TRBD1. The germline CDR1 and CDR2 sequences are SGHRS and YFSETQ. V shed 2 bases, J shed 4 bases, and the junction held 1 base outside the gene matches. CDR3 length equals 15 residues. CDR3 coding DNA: TGCGCCAGCAGCTTCGGGACAGGGTATAATTCACCCCTCCACTTT. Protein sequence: CASSFGTGYNSPLHF.

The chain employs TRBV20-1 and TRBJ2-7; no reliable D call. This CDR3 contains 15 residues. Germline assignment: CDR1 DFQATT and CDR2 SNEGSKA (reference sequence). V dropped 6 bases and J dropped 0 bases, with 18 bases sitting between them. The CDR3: CSANDPRAPSYEQYF. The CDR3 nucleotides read TGCAGTGCAAACGACCCTAGGGCCCCCTCCTACGAGCAGTACTTC.

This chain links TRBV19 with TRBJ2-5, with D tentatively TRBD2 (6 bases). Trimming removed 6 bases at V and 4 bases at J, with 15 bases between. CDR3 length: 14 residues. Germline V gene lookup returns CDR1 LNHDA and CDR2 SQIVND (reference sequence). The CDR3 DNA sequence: TGTGCCAGTAGCATCGAACTAGCTGGAGAGACCCAGTACTTC. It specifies CASSIELAGETQYF. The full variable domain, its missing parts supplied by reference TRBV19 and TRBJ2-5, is DGGITQSPKYLFRKEGQNVTLSCEQNLNHDAMYWYRQDPGQGLRLIYYSQIVNDFQKGDIAEGYSVSREKKESFPLTVTSAQKNPTAFYLCASSIELAGETQYFGPGTRLLVL.

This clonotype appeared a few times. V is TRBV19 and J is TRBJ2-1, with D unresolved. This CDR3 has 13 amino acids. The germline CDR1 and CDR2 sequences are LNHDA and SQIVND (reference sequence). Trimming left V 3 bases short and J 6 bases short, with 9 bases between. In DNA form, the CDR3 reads TGTGCCAGTAGTATGGTCAGCTTCAATGAGCAGTTCTTC. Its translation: CASSMVSFNEQFF.

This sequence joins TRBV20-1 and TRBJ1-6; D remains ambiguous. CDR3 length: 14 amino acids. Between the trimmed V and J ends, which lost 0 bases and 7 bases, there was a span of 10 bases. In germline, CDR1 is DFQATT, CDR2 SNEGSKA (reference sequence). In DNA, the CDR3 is TGCAGTGCTAGAGATTCAGGAGTGAATTCACCCCTCCACTTT. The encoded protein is CSARDSGVNSPLHF.

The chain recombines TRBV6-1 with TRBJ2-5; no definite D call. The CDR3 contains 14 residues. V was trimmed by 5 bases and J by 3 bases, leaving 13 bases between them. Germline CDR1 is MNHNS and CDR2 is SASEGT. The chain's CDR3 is CASSSYWKKETQYF. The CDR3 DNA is TGTGCCAGCAGTTCCTACTGGAAAAAAGAGACCCAGTACTTC.

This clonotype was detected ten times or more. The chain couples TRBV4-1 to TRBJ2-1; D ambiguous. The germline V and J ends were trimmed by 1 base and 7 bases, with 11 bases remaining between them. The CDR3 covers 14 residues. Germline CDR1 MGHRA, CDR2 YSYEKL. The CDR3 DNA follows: TGCGCCAGCAGCCAAGTCCAGGTATCAAATGAGCAGTTCTTC. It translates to CASSQVQVSNEQFF.

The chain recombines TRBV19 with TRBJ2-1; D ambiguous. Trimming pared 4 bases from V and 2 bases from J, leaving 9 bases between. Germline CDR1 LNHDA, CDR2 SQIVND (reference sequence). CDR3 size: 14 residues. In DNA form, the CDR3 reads TGTGCCAGTAGTACCGTCGGTCCCTACAATGAGCAGTTCTTC. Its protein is CASSTVGPYNEQFF.

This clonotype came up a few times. This CDR3 reads CASSLAILAGGPGTYEQYF. CDR3 sequence (DNA): TGTGCCAGCAGCTTAGCGATCCTAGCGGGAGGGCCTGGCACCTACGAGCAGTACTTC. The rearrangement links TRBV7-9 to TRBJ2-7; 12 nucleotides match TRBD2. With 0 bases clipped from V and 2 bases from J, the junction kept 11 bases outside the gene matches. The CDR3 covers 19 residues. In germline, CDR1 is SEHNR, CDR2 FQNEAQ (reference sequence). Full variable domain (rest looked up from reference TRBV7-9 and TRBJ2-7): DTGVSQNPRHKITKRGQNVTFRCDPISEHNRLYWYRQTLGQGPEFLTYFQNEAQLEKSRLLSDRFSAERPKGSFSTLEIQRTEQGDSAMYLCASSLAILAGGPGTYEQYFGPGTRLTVT.

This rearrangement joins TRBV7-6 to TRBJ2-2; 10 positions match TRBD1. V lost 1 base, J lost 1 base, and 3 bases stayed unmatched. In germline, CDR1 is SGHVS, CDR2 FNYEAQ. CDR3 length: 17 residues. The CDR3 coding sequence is TGTGCCAGCAGCTTAGAAGGGACAGGGGTGAACACCGGGGAGCTGTTTTTT. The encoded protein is CASSLEGTGVNTGELFF.

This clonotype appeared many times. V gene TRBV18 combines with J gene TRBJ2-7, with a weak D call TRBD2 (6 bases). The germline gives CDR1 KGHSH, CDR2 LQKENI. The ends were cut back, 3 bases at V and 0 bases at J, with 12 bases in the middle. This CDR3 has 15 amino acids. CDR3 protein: CASSPVAGSSYEQYF. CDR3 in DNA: TGTGCCAGCTCACCGGTCGCGGGGAGCTCCTACGAGCAGTACTTC.

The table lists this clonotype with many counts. The CDR3 bases are TGTGCCAGCAGCCAACTAGCGGGAGGAAACACCGGGGAGCTGTTTTTT. Its translation: CASSQLAGGNTGELFF. The chain recombines TRBV3-1 with TRBJ2-2; 11 bases match TRBD2. V trimming: 2 bases; J trimming: 2 bases; junction bases outside the gene matches: 1. CDR1 is LGHDT and CDR2 is YNNKEL in the germline V gene (reference sequence). This CDR3 region has 16 residues.

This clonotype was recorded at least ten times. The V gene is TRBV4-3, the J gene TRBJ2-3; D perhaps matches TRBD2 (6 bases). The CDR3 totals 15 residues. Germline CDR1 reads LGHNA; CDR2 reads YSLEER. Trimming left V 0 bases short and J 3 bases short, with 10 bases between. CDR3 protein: CASSQDAGPTDTQYF. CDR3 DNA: TGCGCCAGCAGCCAAGATGCGGGACCTACAGATACGCAGTATTTT.

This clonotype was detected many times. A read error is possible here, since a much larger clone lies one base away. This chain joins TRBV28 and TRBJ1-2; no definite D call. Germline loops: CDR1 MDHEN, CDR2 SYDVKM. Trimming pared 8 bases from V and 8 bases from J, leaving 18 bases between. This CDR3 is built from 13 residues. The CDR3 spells CASGNGLKSGYTF. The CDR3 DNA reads TGTGCCAGCGGGAACGGACTGAAGTCCGGCTACACCTTC.

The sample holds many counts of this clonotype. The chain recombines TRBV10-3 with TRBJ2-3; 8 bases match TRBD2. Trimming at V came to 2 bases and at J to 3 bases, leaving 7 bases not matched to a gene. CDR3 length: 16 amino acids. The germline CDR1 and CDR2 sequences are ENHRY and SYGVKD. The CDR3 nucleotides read TGTGCCATCAGTGAGAGAGCGGGGGAAATAACAGATACGCAGTATTTT. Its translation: CAISERAGEITDTQYF.

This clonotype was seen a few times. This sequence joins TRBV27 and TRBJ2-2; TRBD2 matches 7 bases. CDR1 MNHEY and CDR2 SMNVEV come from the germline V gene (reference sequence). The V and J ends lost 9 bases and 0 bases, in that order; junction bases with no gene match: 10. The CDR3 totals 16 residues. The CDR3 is CASSWAGTTNTGELFF. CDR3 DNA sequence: TGTGCCAGTTCTTGGGCCGGGACTACGAACACCGGGGAGCTGTTTTTT.

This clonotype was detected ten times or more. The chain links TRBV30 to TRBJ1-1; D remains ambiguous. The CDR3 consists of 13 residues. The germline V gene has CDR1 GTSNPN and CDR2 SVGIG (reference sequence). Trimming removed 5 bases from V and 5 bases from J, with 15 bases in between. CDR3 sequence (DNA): TGTGCCTGGTCCCGGGCCCGAGGAACTGAAGCTTTCTTT. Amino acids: CAWSRARGTEAFF.

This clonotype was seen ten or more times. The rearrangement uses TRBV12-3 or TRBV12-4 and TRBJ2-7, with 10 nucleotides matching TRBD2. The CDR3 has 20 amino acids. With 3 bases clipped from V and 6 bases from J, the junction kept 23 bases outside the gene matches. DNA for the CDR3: TGTGCCAGCAGTTTCATTTGGACCAGAAAAGCGGGAGGGCCGACTCGCGAGCAGTACTTC. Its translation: CASSFIWTRKAGGPTREQYF.